This entry is about one TCR beta chain. The clone's antigen remains unknown. Qualities for individual bases were not recorded, and no much larger clone is one base off. This entry belongs to a study of shared clonotypes between healthy human individuals (TCRdb year 2020). With respect to the entire study: The cohort comprised two women and a few men aged 18 to 49 years. Per donor, three plates each were used for CD4 naive and CD4 memory, two for CD8 naive, and one for CD8 memory. To estimate repertoire size and how much clonotypes are shared between individuals, the study performed deep sequencing of blood TCR repertoires from a handful of healthy adults. Different laboratories and diverse techniques were used to prepare libraries and sequence TCR repertoires, to increase sequencing depth and limit assay-specific biases. Each donor's leukapheresis produced roughly between roughly 0.9 and 8.9 billion PBMCs. Broad study findings and their caveats: Compared with non-shared clonotypes, the clonotypes found in all four sorted-subset donors had higher generation probabilities. Pairwise subsampling led to the expectation that sequencing depth would affect the degree of clonotype sharing among donors. Naive subsets generally had larger estimated clonotype richness than memory subsets did. Only blood was sampled, and tissue TCR repertoires likely differ from those in blood. Because the study included only a small number of donors, the genetic and exposure-history diversity represented was limited. Sharing across a few donors was observed for approximately 5% of naive CD4, less than 4% of naive CD8, 2% to 2.5% of memory CD4, and roughly 0.4% of memory CD8 clonotypes. Incomplete sequencing was indicated by rarefaction of sorted-subset datasets, despite the large sequencing depth.

Germline trimming amounts to 4 bases on V and 3 bases on J, with 5 as the count of junction bases outside the gene matches. As encoded in the germline V gene, CDR1 is MNHEY while CDR2 is SVGAGI. Reading from cysteine to phenylalanine, the CDR3 counts 15 amino acids. The DNA shown is the 45-base CDR3, in frame from base 1. Using the deep immunoSEQ assay, TCR CDR3 regions were amplified from genomic DNA by multiplex PCR. Genomic DNA extracted from each cell subset was distributed evenly over all wells of several immunoSEQ 96-well plates, and each plate served as one replicate. Each replicate PCR for sorted subsets received around 0.2 ug genomic DNA, equal to roughly 30,000 T cell genomes. The purified libraries were quantified using a Qubit 3.0 fluorometer, sized with a Bioanalyzer 2100, and then quantified again using the KAPA Library Quantification kit. Every immunoSEQ 96-well plate was sequenced on a dedicated single-read 150-cycle Illumina NextSeq 550 flow cell. As for the authors' bioinformatics: Because the immunoSEQ output held only junctional sequences and lacked quality scores, the filtering could not match the filtering applied to full-length reads. To assign V/J genes and CDR3, sequences were annotated against IMGT germline references using PyIR, a Python wrapper for IgBLAST v1.9. Any read was removed if the V/J assignment was weak (E-value above 1e-6), the CDR3 was missing, or the read contained stop codons, out-of-frame junctions, or ambiguous translated residues. A V3J clonotype was defined by an identical inferred V gene, J gene, and CDR3 amino acid sequence. Percentage overlap between repertoires was calculated by dividing the number of shared unique clonotypes by the size of the smaller repertoire. RTK rarefaction, the Chao1 estimator, and Recon v2.1 estimates of unobserved clonotypes were used to assess repertoire richness. Generation probabilities were computed with OLGA for all TCRbeta clonotypes obtained by the gDNA method from several donors. TCRdb's version of the immuneACCESS table is confined to in-frame rearrangements and falls short of the full clone set. An unresolved V gene accounts for under half of the shortfall where checked; the remainder is of unknown origin. V and J calls and clone size follow that table, whereas D and trimming were derived from the DNA. This sample holds some 2,100,000 clones; around 93% were observed only once. The ten biggest clones cover around 1.7% of the sample.

CD8 naive samples consisted of CD45RO-negative cells that were positively selected for CCR7, yielding a CD45RA+CCR7+ population without TemRA cells. The donors were healthy, HIV-negative adults with no recently reported acute infections or vaccinations. Every donor was a Caucasian adult residing in Nashville, Tennessee, USA. Blood was collected by leukapheresis, and PBMCs were isolated by Ficoll-Histopaque density gradient centrifugation and then cryopreserved in liquid nitrogen vapor phase. Analytical flow cytometry was used to check the purity and quantity of each magnetically sorted T cell population. Genomic DNA was isolated from every sorted fraction and measured by UV absorbance on a Nanodrop 2000c.

The receptor was derived from a man aged 18 to 29 in good health. Some clones in this sample may be carry-over from other donors' samples. Material: naive CD8+ T cells from PBMCs. This specimen's cell subset or site label, interpreted: CD45RA+CCR7+. The chain was built from TRBV6-5 and TRBJ2-5; 10 bases in the junction line up with TRBD1. The CDR3 sequence is CASSSRDRGEETQYF. The DNA sequence follows: TGTGCCAGCAGTTCCCGGGACAGGGGAGAAGAGACCCAGTACTTC.